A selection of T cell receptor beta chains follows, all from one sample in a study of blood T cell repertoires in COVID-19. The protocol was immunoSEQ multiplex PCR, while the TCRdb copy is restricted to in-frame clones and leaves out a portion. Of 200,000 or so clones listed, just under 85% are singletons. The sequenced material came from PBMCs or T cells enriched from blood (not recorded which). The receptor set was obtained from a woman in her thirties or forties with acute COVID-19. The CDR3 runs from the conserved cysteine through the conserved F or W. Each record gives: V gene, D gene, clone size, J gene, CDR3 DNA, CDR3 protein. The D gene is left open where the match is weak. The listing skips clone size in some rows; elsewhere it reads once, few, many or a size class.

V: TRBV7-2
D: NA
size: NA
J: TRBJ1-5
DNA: TGTGCCAGCAGCTCCGACAGGATGCAGCCCCAGCATTTT
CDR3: CASSSDRMQPQHF

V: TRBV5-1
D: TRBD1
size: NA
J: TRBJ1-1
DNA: TGCGCCAGCAGCAGGGGGCAGGGTCGGAACACTGAAGCTTTCTTT
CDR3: CASSRGQGRNTEAFF

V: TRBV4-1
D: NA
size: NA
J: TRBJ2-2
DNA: TGCGCCAGTTCCTGGGCGGGGACCTTTTCCGGGGAGCTGTTTTTT
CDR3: CASSWAGTFSGELFF

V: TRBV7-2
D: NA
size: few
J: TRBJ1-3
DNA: TGTGCCAGCAGCGGAACAGGGCTCTCTGGAAACACCATATATTTT
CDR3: CASSGTGLSGNTIYF

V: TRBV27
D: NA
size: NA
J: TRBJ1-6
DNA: TGTGCCAGCAGCCGCCTTCCGGGAGGGGAAACACCCCTCCACTTT
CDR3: CASSRLPGGETPLHF

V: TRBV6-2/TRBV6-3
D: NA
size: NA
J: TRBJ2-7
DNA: TGTGCCAGCAGTTACCCCCTCAGGAGGGGCTCCTACGAGCAGTACTTC
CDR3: CASSYPLRRGSYEQYF

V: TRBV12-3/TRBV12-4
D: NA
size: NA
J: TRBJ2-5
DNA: TGTGCCAGCAGTTCCGAGCTGGCCCAGTACTTC
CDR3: CASSSELAQYF

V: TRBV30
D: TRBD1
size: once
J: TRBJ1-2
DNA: TGTGCCTGGAGTGCCCCGGGACAGTTAGTTACGGGCTACACCTTC
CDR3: CAWSAPGQLVTGYTF

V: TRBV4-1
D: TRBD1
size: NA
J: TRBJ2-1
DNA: TGCGCCAGCAGCCAAGGGGTCCTACAGGGGTCCTACAATGAGCAGTTCTTC
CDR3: CASSQGVLQGSYNEQFF

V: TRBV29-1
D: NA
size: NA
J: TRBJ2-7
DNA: TGCAGCGTTGGCAAGAGCTCCTACGAGCAGTACTTC
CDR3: CSVGKSSYEQYF

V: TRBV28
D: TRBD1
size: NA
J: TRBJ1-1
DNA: TGTGCCAGCAGTTTAGGGGGACAGTACACTGAAGCTTTCTTT
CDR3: CASSLGGQYTEAFF

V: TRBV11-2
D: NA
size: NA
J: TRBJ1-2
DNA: TGTGCCAGCAGCTCTACAGGCCCCTATGGCTACACCTTC
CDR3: CASSSTGPYGYTF

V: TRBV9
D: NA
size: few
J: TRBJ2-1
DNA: TGTGCCAGCAGCGTAGACAGGAGCTCCTACAATGAGCAGTTCTTC
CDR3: CASSVDRSSYNEQFF

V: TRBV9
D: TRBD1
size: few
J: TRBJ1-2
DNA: TGTGCCAGCAGTGATAACCATTCCCCGACAGGGGCGTACTATGGCTACACCTTC
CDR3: CASSDNHSPTGAYYGYTF

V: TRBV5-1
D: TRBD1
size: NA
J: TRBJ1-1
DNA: TGCGCCAGCAGCAGGATCGGGACAGGGATCGGGAACACTGAAGCTTTCTTT
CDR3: CASSRIGTGIGNTEAFF

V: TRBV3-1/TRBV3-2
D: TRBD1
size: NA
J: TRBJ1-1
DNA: TGTGCCAGCAGCCAACCCGAAGGGGGCTCCGATGAAGCTTTCTTT
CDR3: CASSQPEGGSDEAFF

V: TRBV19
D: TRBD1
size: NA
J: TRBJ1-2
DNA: TGTGCCAGTAGCCCCGGGACAGGGGGCGGGTATGGCTACACCTTC
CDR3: CASSPGTGGGYGYTF